These T cell receptor beta chains were read from a single sample in a study of identical twins. TCRdb called the 5' RACE reads again in MiXCR, with one record for every CDR3 protein. The table includes some 270,000 distinct CDR3 sequences, approximately 8.6% detected once. These data are also associated with another study on yellow fever vaccine responses in identical twins.

The source material was CD8+ T cells sorted from blood. All receptors derive from a woman aged 18-29 years in good health. The CDR3 runs from the conserved cysteine through the conserved F or W. D genes are given only for firm matches. Rows give clone size only sometimes, using once, few, many, or a class for an expanded clone.

TRBJ2-1	few	TRBV7-3	NA	CASSLRLCQQFF
TRBJ2-5	few	TRBV7-2	NA	CASSLSTSGTQYF
TRBJ2-7	many	TRBV5-5	NA	CASSLVAPSNEQYF
TRBJ2-3	many	TRBV7-8	TRBD2	CASSLAGTTTDTQYF
TRBJ2-2	NA	TRBV4-3	NA	CASSQTVYRNTGELFF
TRBJ2-3	few	TRBV29-1	TRBD2	CSVVGLAGGPTQYF
TRBJ2-5	few	TRBV12-3/TRBV12-4	TRBD2	CASSLPQGGETQYF
TRBJ2-7	few	TRBV20-1	NA	CSASELTRTYEQYF
TRBJ2-1	many	TRBV12-3/TRBV12-4	NA	CASSPQYNEQFF
TRBJ2-7	NA	TRBV30	TRBD1	CAWTPGGAEQYF
TRBJ1-2	few	TRBV27	TRBD1	CASSLDLARQGTRYGYTF
TRBJ2-7	many	TRBV20-1	TRBD2	CSARPSGTSDYNEQYF
TRBJ2-7	many	TRBV4-3	NA	CASSQDIETAIYEQYF
TRBJ2-6	NA	TRBV21-1	NA	CASTRLAGGCGAYVLTF
TRBJ2-1	many	TRBV20-1	TRBD2	CSASGTSFYNEQFF
TRBJ1-1	many	TRBV29-1	NA	CSAPGEAFF
TRBJ1-1	few	TRBV7-9	NA	CASSLAAMGPDTEAFF
TRBJ2-5	many	TRBV7-2	TRBD2	CASSNRLAGDQPTQYF
TRBJ2-3	few	TRBV7-9	TRBD2	CASKEREMSTDTQYF
TRBJ1-5	NA	TRBV20-1	NA	CSAAPTGLGQPQHF
TRBJ2-3	NA	TRBV19	TRBD2	CASSSQGGGGRDTQYF
TRBJ2-7	few	TRBV29-1	TRBD1	CSARPGQGYEQYF
TRBJ2-7	many	TRBV7-6	TRBD1	CASSTHGTDYEQYF
TRBJ2-7	few	TRBV5-6	TRBD2	CASSLDPGLVGEQYF
TRBJ2-3	few	TRBV11-2	TRBD2	CASSLDQGLAGSTDTQYF
TRBJ2-1	many	TRBV4-3	NA	CASSQDLGNEQFF
TRBJ2-1	NA	TRBV9	NA	CASSGLINEQFF
TRBJ1-4	many	TRBV7-9	NA	CASSPPGGEKLFF
TRBJ2-7	many	TRBV5-1	NA	CASSLRLSVQGAFHEQYF
TRBJ1-2	NA	TRBV3-1	TRBD1	CASSQVGQGLDGYTF
TRBJ2-7	many	TRBV27	TRBD2	CASRKLAGAFNEQYF
TRBJ2-1	many	TRBV12-3/TRBV12-4	TRBD2	CASSPGLAGAYNEQFF
TRBJ2-7	few	TRBV20-1	TRBD2	CSARDQSGVYEQYF
TRBJ2-3	NA	TRBV12-3/TRBV12-4	NA	CASSFGGARGPGDTQYF
TRBJ1-3	many	TRBV9	NA	CASSVDRNSGNTIYF
TRBJ2-3	few	TRBV3-1	TRBD1	CASSSAGGKDTQYF
TRBJ2-4	many	TRBV14	NA	CASSQDSFFGSAKNIQYF
TRBJ2-2	many	TRBV12-3/TRBV12-4	TRBD1	CASSFGTGNPGELFF
TRBJ2-5	few	TRBV6-6	NA	CASRLDPGETQYF
TRBJ1-2	NA	TRBV29-1	TRBD1	CSVPDRGHDYGYTF
TRBJ2-7	few	TRBV11-2	NA	CASRSLDEQYF
TRBJ2-6	NA	TRBV6-5	NA	CASSYEEEGANVLTF
TRBJ1-2	many	TRBV4-2	NA	CASTPGTLYGYTF